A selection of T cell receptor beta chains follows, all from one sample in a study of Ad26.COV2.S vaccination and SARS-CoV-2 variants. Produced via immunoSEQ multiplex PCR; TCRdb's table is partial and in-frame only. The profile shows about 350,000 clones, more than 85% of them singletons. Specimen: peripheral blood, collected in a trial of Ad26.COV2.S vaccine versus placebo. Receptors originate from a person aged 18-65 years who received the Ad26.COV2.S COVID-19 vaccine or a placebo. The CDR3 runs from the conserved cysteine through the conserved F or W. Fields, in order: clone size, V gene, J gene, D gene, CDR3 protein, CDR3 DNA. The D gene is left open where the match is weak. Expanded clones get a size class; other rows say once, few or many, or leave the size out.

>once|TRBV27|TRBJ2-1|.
CASSHKGPYNEQFF
TGTGCCAGCAGTCACAAGGGGCCTTACAATGAGCAGTTCTTC
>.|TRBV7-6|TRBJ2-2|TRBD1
CASSYPGTGYTGELFF
TGTGCCAGCAGCTACCCCGGGACAGGGTATACCGGGGAGCTGTTTTTT
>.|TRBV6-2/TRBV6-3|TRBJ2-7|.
CASSLDGGFPYEQYF
TGTGCCAGCAGTTTGGACGGAGGGTTCCCCTACGAGCAGTACTTC
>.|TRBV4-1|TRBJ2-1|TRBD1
CASSHPSGTGDNEQFF
TGCGCCAGCAGCCACCCCTCCGGGACAGGAGACAATGAGCAGTTCTTC
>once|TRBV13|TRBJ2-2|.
CASSRGSLDTGELFF
TGTGCCAGCAGCCGGGGTAGCCTAGACACCGGGGAGCTGTTTTTT
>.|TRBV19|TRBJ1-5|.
CASSNPPGHSYNQPQHF
TGTGCCAGTAGTAACCCCCCGGGACACTCCTACAATCAGCCCCAGCATTTT
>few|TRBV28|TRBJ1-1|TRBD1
CASSPSPTGRVTEAFF
TGTGCCAGCAGTCCATCACCGACAGGGCGAGTCACTGAAGCTTTCTTT
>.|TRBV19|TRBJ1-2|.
CASSPTSNYGYTF
TGTGCCAGTAGTCCGACATCTAACTATGGCTACACCTTC
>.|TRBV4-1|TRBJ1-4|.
CASSLAGEGTSFLPSPEKLFF
TGCGCCAGCAGTCTAGCGGGAGAAGGTACCAGTTTCCTCCCCTCTCCTGAAAAACTGTTTTTT
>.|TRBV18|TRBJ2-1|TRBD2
CASSRTSGRAVEQFF
TGTGCCAGCTCAAGGACTAGCGGGAGGGCCGTTGAGCAGTTCTTC
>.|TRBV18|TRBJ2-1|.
CASSPGIRNEQFF
TGTGCCAGCTCACCCGGGATCCGCAATGAGCAGTTCTTC
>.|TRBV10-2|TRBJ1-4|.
CASNPDRSNNEKLFF
TGCGCCAGCAACCCCGACAGGTCGAATAATGAAAAACTGTTTTTT
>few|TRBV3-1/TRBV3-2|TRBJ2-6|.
CASSQDLGRVRGANVLTF
TGTGCCAGCAGCCAAGATCTTGGCAGGGTGAGAGGGGCCAACGTCCTGACTTTC
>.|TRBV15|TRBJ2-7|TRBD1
CATSSPWGGQGDEQYF
TGTGCCACCAGCAGTCCCTGGGGCGGACAGGGCGATGAGCAGTACTTC
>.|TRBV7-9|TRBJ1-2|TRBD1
CASSLEQGVGYTF
TGTGCCAGCAGCTTGGAACAGGGGGTCGGCTACACCTTC
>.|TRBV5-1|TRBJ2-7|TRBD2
CASSPGLAGPYEQYF
TGCGCCAGCAGCCCGGGACTAGCGGGACCTTACGAGCAGTACTTC
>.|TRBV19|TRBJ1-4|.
CASSMSETGRIFEKLFF
TGTGCCAGTAGTATGTCAGAGACAGGAAGGATCTTTGAAAAACTGTTTTTT
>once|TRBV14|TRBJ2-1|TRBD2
CASSQRWEGYNEQFF
TGTGCCAGCAGCCAACGGTGGGAGGGATACAATGAGCAGTTCTTC
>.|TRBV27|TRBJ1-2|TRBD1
CASSMTGTGAGGYTF
TGTGCCAGCAGTATGACCGGGACAGGGGCGGGGGGCTACACCTTC
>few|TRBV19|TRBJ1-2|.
CASTPSYAGQNYGYTF
TGTGCCAGTACCCCCTCCTATGCAGGTCAGAACTATGGCTACACCTTC
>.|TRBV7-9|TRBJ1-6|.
CASSSGQRPNSPLHF
TGTGCCAGCAGCTCTGGACAGAGACCTAATTCACCCCTCCACTTT
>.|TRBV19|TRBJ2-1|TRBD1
CASSSGPGQPNRVQFF
TGTGCCAGTAGTTCCGGACCGGGACAGCCAAACAGGGTGCAGTTCTTC
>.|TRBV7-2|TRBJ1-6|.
CASKQPGQPYNSPLHF
TGTGCCAGCAAACAACCCGGACAGCCCTATAATTCACCCCTCCACTTT
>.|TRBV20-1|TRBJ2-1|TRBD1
CSASITGDGGQFF
TGCAGTGCTAGTATCACAGGGGATGGTGGGCAGTTCTTC
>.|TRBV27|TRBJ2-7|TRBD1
CASSPEQGLSSYEQYF
TGTGCCAGCAGTCCCGAACAGGGGTTGAGCTCCTACGAGCAGTACTTC
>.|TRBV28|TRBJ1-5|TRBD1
CASSTPADRDNYSNQPQHF
TGTGCCAGCTCTACCCCGGCGGACAGGGACAATTATAGCAATCAGCCCCAGCATTTT
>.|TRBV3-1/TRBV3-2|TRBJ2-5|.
CASSRGTGQETQYF
TGTGCCAGCAGCCGGGGGACCGGCCAAGAGACCCAGTACTTC
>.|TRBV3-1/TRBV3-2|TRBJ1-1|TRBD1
CASSPQGDAEAFF
TGTGCCAGCAGCCCACAGGGGGACGCTGAAGCTTTCTTT
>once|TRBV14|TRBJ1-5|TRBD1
CASRHPRDRGGGQPQHF
TGTGCCAGCAGACACCCCAGGGACAGGGGGGGTGGTCAGCCCCAGCATTTT
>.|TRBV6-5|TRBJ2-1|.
CASIWGTSYNEQFF
TGTGCCAGCATTTGGGGTACTTCCTACAATGAGCAGTTCTTC
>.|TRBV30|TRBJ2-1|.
CAWSVQGGKNEQFF
TGTGCCTGGAGTGTACAGGGCGGGAAAAATGAGCAGTTCTTC
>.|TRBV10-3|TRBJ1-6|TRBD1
CAISASGQGRDSLHF
TGTGCCATCAGTGCCTCGGGACAGGGGAGAGATTCCCTCCACTTT
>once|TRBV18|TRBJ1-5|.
CASSLGQGGYSNQPQHF
TGTGCCAGCTCACTAGGTCAGGGCGGTTATAGCAATCAGCCCCAGCATTTT
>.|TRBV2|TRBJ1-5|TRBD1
CASSSQGLSNQPQHF
TGTGCCAGCAGTTCACAGGGGCTTAGCAATCAGCCCCAGCATTTT
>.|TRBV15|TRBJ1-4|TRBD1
CATSHGDRGAEKLFF
TGTGCCACCAGCCACGGGGACAGGGGAGCTGAAAAACTGTTTTTT
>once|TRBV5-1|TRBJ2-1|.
CASSLERVGNEQFF
TGCGCCAGCAGCTTAGAGCGAGTGGGTAATGAGCAGTTCTTC
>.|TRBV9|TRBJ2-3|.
CASSPWGITDTQYF
TGTGCCAGCAGCCCCTGGGGTATCACAGATACGCAGTATTTT
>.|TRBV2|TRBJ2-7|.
CASSAPTHEQYF
TGTGCCAGCAGTGCCCCCACCCACGAGCAGTACTTC
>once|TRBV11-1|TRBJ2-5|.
CASSLAGYQETQYF
TGTGCCAGCAGCCTAGCCGGGTATCAAGAGACCCAGTACTTC
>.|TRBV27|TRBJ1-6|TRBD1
CASSFGTDNSPLHF
TGTGCCAGCAGTTTCGGGACAGATAATTCACCCCTCCACTTT
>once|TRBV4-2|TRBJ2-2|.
CASSPPAGYTGELFF
TGTGCCAGCAGCCCACCTGCGGGTTATACCGGGGAGCTGTTTTTT
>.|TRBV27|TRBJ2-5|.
CASKGHSQETQYF
TGTGCCAGCAAGGGTCATAGCCAAGAGACCCAGTACTTC
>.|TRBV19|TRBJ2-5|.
CASSIGPLSGETQYF
TGTGCCAGTAGTATTGGACCCTTAAGCGGAGAGACCCAGTACTTC
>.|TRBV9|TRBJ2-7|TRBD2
CASSVAGRVSDEQYF
TGTGCCAGCAGCGTAGCCGGGAGGGTCAGCGACGAGCAGTACTTC
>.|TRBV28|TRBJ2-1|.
CASSFLPPTSIHEQFF
TGTGCCAGCAGTTTTCTTCCTCCGACTAGTATTCATGAGCAGTTCTTC